The 26 T cell receptor beta chains below were found in one sample sequenced in a study of identical twins. From the 5' RACE reads, TCRdb called clonotypes with MiXCR, one entry per CDR3 protein. Counted here are about 1.7 million distinct CDR3 sequences, about 32% occurring once; the ten biggest clones make up about 0.27%. Input material: cord blood. The source of these receptors is a newborn girl in good health.

The table lists this clonotype with a few counts. This rearrangement joins TRBV7-8 to TRBJ2-5; 7 bases line up with TRBD1. The J call may be faulty, since TRBJ2-7 better matches the DNA end. The CDR3 runs to 14 residues. Germline CDR1 reads SGHVS; CDR2 reads FQNEAQ. The CDR3 spells CASSFSRTGIEQYF. CDR3 bases: TGTGCCAGCAGCTTTAGCAGGACAGGTATCGAGCAGTACTTC.

This clonotype was found many times. The chain carries TRBV25-1 and TRBJ2-3; 8 bases line up with TRBD1. With V trimmed by 3 bases and J by 4 bases, 0 bases remained unmatched. The germline CDR1 and CDR2 sequences are MGHDK and SYGVNS. The CDR3 extends over 13 amino acids. The CDR3 is CASSDRGPDTQYF. The CDR3 DNA sequence: TGTGCCAGCAGTGACAGGGGGCCAGATACGCAGTATTTT.

A note on this clonotype: Possible read error: a much larger clone is one base away. The gene calls are TRBV20-1 and TRBJ2-1; D is perhaps TRBD1 or TRBD2 (5 bases each). Near its end, the DNA agrees better with TRBJ2-7, so the J call may be wrong. Germline CDR1 is DFQATT and CDR2 is SNEGSKA (reference sequence). This CDR3 spans 17 amino acids. This chain's CDR3 is CSARDRGRLSSYNEQYF. The CDR3 DNA reads as TGCAGTGCTAGAGATCGGGGCCGACTGAGCTCCTACAATGAGCAGTACTTC.

The gene calls are TRBV29-1 and TRBJ2-1; weak D call: TRBD1 (6 bases). The J call may be incorrect, as the DNA end agrees better with TRBJ2-7. Germline CDR1 reads SQVTM; CDR2 reads ANQGSEA. There are 15 residues in the CDR3. CDR3 sequence: CSVGTTGRAYNEQYF. CDR3 sequence (DNA): TGCAGCGTTGGGACGACAGGACGGGCCTACAATGAGCAGTACTTC.

V is TRBV2 and J is TRBJ2-1, with D maybe TRBD2 (6 bases). Germline CDR1 reads SNHLY; CDR2 reads FYNNEI. Trimming pared 4 bases from V and 13 bases from J, leaving 23 bases between. The length of the CDR3 is 15 residues. The CDR3 DNA reads TGTGCCAGCAGTGCCCAGCGGGCGTACCAAGAGACCCAGTTCTTC. Amino acid sequence: CASSAQRAYQETQFF.

The chain has TRBV4-2 and TRBJ2-2; 7 nucleotides match TRBD2. There are 21 residues in the CDR3. Per the germline V gene, CDR1 is LGHNA and CDR2 is YNFKEQ. J gave up 0 bases and V 0 bases, and 16 bases lay outside the gene matches. In DNA, the CDR3 is TGTGCCAGCAGCCAAGATTCATATCGGCGGGGGTCCGAATCGAACACCGGGGAGCTGTTTTTT. Translation: CASSQDSYRRGSESNTGELFF.

The sample holds many counts of this clonotype. The rearrangement joins TRBV20-1 to TRBJ2-3; D perhaps matches TRBD2 (5 bases). CDR3 length equals 12 residues. The germline V gene encodes CDR1 DFQATT and CDR2 SNEGSKA (reference sequence). Trimming removed 6 bases at V and 6 bases at J, with 13 bases between. CDR3 protein: CSAPKRRDTQYF. CDR3 sequence (DNA): TGCAGTGCCCCCAAACGGAGGGATACGCAGTATTTT.

This clonotype showed up just once. This chain connects TRBV5-6 to TRBJ2-1, with 12 positions matching TRBD2. The CDR3 totals 16 residues. V lost 4 bases, J lost 4 bases, and 6 bases stayed unmatched. Per germline, CDR1 SGHDT and CDR2 YYEEEE. The CDR3 sequence: CASSQGLAGWYNEQFF. For the CDR3, the DNA is TGTGCCAGCAGCCAAGGACTAGCGGGATGGTACAATGAGCAGTTCTTC.

The rearrangement links TRBV12-3 or TRBV12-4 to TRBJ2-3; 7 bases fit TRBD2. V lost 8 bases to trimming and J lost 2 bases; unmatched junction nucleotides: 1. This CDR3 region has 12 residues. The CDR3 spells CASGRATDTQYF. The CDR3, as DNA: TGTGCCAGCGGGAGGGCCACAGATACGCAGTATTTT.

The genes are TRBV12-3 or TRBV12-4 and TRBJ1-5; D perhaps matches TRBD1 (6 bases). The V end lost 6 bases, the J end lost 8 bases, and 20 bases lay between the germline ends. There are 15 residues in the CDR3. CDR3 loop: CASSPRSGGSEPQHF. CDR3 coding DNA: TGTGCCAGCAGCCCGAGGTCGGGGGGCAGTGAGCCCCAGCATTTT.

This chain links TRBV6-1 with TRBJ2-1, with 13 bases that match TRBD2. V was clipped by 6 bases and J by 8 bases; unmatched bases: 7. The germline V gene has CDR1 MNHNS and CDR2 SASEGT. There are 15 residues in the CDR3. The CDR3 spells CASRVTSGRADEQFF. The CDR3 nucleotides read TGTGCCAGCAGGGTAACTAGCGGGAGGGCCGATGAGCAGTTCTTC.

V and J are TRBV12-3 or TRBV12-4 and TRBJ1-5; weak D call: TRBD1 (6 bases). The CDR3 sequence is 13 residues long. V was shortened by 8 bases and J by 7 bases, with 15 bases between the two germline ends. This chain's CDR3 is CASRGQQGQPQHF. The DNA for the CDR3 is TGTGCCAGCCGTGGACAGCAGGGACAGCCCCAGCATTTT.

The CDR3 loop reads CSAGTGADTQYF. CDR3 DNA: TGCAGCGCCGGGACAGGGGCAGATACGCAGTATTTT. J is TRBJ2-3 and V is TRBV29-1, with 10 nucleotides matching TRBD1. The CDR3 has 12 amino acids. Germline V gives CDR1 SQVTM, CDR2 ANQGSEA. V shed 7 bases and J 4 bases; nucleotides not matched to a gene: 2.

This chain joins TRBV10-3 and TRBJ1-6; D might be TRBD1 (5 bases). With 10 bases removed from V and 8 bases from J, the gap between germline ends came to 24 bases. The CDR3 sequence is 16 residues long. Germline V gives CDR1 ENHRY, CDR2 SYGVKD. The CDR3 bases are TGTGCCACCAGCCTGAGAGGGGTTCTAGATGATTCACCCCTCCACTTT. Protein sequence: CATSLRGVLDDSPLHF.

This chain connects TRBV27 to TRBJ2-7; 8 nucleotides align to TRBD1. CDR1 is MNHEY, CDR2 SMNVEV, per germline (reference sequence). The CDR3 runs to 17 residues. J was trimmed by 1 base and V by 6 bases; bases with no gene match: 14. The CDR3 region has the DNA TGTGCCAGCAGACGAAACGCCTTCGGGACAGGATCCTACGAGCAGTACTTC. Its translation: CASRRNAFGTGSYEQYF.

This clonotype was detected a few times. The rearrangement joins TRBV3-1 to TRBJ2-7, with a possible D match to TRBD2 (6 bases). Deletions cut 4 bases from V and 2 bases from J, with 18 bases between. This CDR3 is 16 amino acids long. The germline V gene encodes CDR1 LGHDT and CDR2 YNNKEL (reference sequence). The CDR3 loop is CASSPGRGGVAYEQYF. The CDR3 bases are TGTGCCAGCAGCCCCGGACGTGGCGGGGTAGCCTACGAGCAGTACTTC.

The chain links TRBV6-6 to TRBJ1-2; no clear D gene. The CDR3 contains 13 residues. The V gene's germline CDR1 is MNHNY and CDR2 SVGAGI (reference sequence). V was shortened by 2 bases and J by 2 bases, with 6 bases between the two germline ends. CDR3 amino acids: CASSYIANYGYTF. Written as DNA, the CDR3 is TGTGCCAGCAGTTACATCGCCAACTATGGCTACACCTTC.

This chain links TRBV2 with TRBJ2-3; D remains unclear. The CDR3 length is 13 residues. Trimming took 4 bases from V and 1 from J, leaving 6 bases between them. The germline gives CDR1 SNHLY, CDR2 FYNNEI. As DNA, the CDR3 is TGTGCCAGCAGTGGACATCGCACAGATACGCAGTATTTT. Its translation: CASSGHRTDTQYF. Full variable domain (remainder filled in from reference TRBV2 and TRBJ2-3): EPEVTQTPSHQVTQMGQEVILRCVPISNHLYFYWYRQILGQKVEFLVSFYNNEISEKSEIFDDQFSVERPDGSNFTLKIRSTKLEDSAMYFCASSGHRTDTQYFGPGTRLTVL.

The V and J genes are TRBV15 and TRBJ2-3, with 7 nucleotides matching TRBD2. V dropped 1 base and J dropped 2; count of bases not matched to a gene: 3. The CDR3 extends over 15 amino acids. In germline, CDR1 is LNHNV, CDR2 YYDKDF (reference sequence). The DNA of the CDR3 is TGTGCCACCAGCAGAGGCGGGAGACCCACAGATACGCAGTATTTT. Amino acid sequence: CATSRGGRPTDTQYF.

CDR3 sequence: CSASRLAGAKNIQYF. The CDR3 region has the DNA TGCAGTGCTAGCCGACTAGCGGGGGCAAAAAACATTCAGTACTTC. This sequence joins TRBV20-1 and TRBJ2-4; 12 nucleotides align to TRBD2. The CDR3 covers 15 residues. V shed 3 bases and J 4 bases; nucleotides not matched to a gene: 4. From germline, CDR1 is DFQATT and CDR2 SNEGSKA (reference sequence).

This chain joins TRBV10-3 and TRBJ2-7; TRBD2 matches at 7 bases. V trimming: 3 bases; J trimming: 3 bases; junction bases outside the gene matches: 5. Germline CDR1 and CDR2: ENHRY and SYGVKD. The CDR3 runs 14 residues. The CDR3 loop reads CAISENGGIYEQYF. CDR3 DNA: TGTGCCATCAGTGAAAACGGGGGGATCTACGAGCAGTACTTC.

With regard to this clonotype: An end of the junction does not agree with germline; a read error may underlie this. The chain employs TRBV20-1 and TRBJ1-6; D remains unclear. This CDR3 spans 14 amino acids. The germline CDR1 and CDR2 sequences are DFQATT and SNEGSKA (reference sequence). The CDR3 spells CSASGNQNNSPPHF. The CDR3 region has the DNA TGCAGTGCCTCCGGGAACCAAAATAATTCACCCCCCCACTTT.

Written as DNA, the CDR3 is TGTGCCAGCTCACCACGTGTCACTGAAGCTTTCTTT. As protein: CASSPRVTEAFF. The V call is TRBV18, the J call TRBJ1-1; D remains ambiguous. The length of the CDR3 is 12 residues. V lost 1 base, J lost 4 bases, and 4 bases lay in between. Germline-derived CDR1 and CDR2 are KGHSH and LQKENI.

The rearrangement joins TRBV27 to TRBJ1-2; D remains unclear. Per the germline V gene, CDR1 is MNHEY and CDR2 is SMNVEV (reference sequence). V lost 6 bases to trimming and J lost 3 bases, with 14 bases between them. The CDR3 spans 14 residues. The chain's CDR3 is CASRGVRGDYGYTF. The CDR3 DNA reads TGTGCCAGCAGGGGAGTTCGGGGAGACTATGGCTACACCTTC.

This clonotype was counted a few times. J is TRBJ2-1 and V is TRBV20-1, with a possible D match to TRBD2 (5 bases). The length of the CDR3 is 13 residues. Trimming took 3 bases from V and 8 from J, leaving 14 bases between them. Germline V gives CDR1 DFQATT, CDR2 SNEGSKA (reference sequence). This CDR3 is CSASWLASDEQFF. Written as DNA, the CDR3 is TGCAGTGCTAGTTGGCTAGCTTCCGATGAGCAGTTCTTC.

Regarding this clonotype: This may stem from a read error, because a much larger clone lies one nucleotide away. This chain links TRBV27 with TRBJ2-1; 7 nucleotides align to TRBD2. Germline loops: CDR1 MNHEY, CDR2 SMNVEV (reference sequence). After removal of 3 bases from V and 7 bases from J, the junction contained 12 bases not matched to a gene. This CDR3 is 16 amino acids long. CDR3 sequence (DNA): TGTGCCAGCAGTTTTGCCGGGACTAACAATGGTAATGAGCAGTTCTTC. It yields the protein CASSFAGTNNGNEQFF.